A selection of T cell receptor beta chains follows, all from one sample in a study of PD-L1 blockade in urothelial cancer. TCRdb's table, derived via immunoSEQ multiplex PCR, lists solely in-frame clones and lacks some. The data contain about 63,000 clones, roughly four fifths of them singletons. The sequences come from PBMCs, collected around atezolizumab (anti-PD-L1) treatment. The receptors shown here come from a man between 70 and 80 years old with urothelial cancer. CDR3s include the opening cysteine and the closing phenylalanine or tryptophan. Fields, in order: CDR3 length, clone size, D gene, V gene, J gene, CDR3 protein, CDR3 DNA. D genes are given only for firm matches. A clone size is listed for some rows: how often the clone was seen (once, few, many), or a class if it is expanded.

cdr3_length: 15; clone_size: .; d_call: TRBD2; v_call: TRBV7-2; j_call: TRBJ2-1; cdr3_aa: CASSMSRGSYGEQFF; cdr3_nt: TGTGCCAGCAGCATGTCTCGCGGGAGTTATGGTGAGCAGTTCTTC
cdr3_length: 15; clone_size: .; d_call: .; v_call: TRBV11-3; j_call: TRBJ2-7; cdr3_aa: CASRRTSAQGYEQYF; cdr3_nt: TGTGCCAGTCGGCGGACCTCAGCGCAGGGCTACGAGCAGTACTTC
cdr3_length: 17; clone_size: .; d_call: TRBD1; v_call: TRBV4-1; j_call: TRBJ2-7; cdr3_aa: CASSQESPGQVPGEQYF; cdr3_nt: TGCGCCAGCAGCCAAGAATCCCCCGGACAGGTCCCGGGTGAGCAGTACTTC
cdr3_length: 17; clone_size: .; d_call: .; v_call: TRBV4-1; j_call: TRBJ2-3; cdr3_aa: CASSQDRARSSTDTQYF; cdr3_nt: TGCGCCAGCAGCCAAGATAGAGCCAGGTCTAGCACAGATACGCAGTATTTT
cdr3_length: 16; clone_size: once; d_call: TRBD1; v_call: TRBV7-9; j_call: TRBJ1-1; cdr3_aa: CASSSETGGSNTEAFF; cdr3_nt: TGTGCCAGCAGCTCCGAGACAGGGGGTTCGAACACTGAAGCTTTCTTT
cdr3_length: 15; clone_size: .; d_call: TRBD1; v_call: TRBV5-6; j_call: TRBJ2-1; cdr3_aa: CASSLPDRVVNEQFF; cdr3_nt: TGTGCCAGCAGCTTGCCGGACAGGGTAGTCAATGAGCAGTTCTTC
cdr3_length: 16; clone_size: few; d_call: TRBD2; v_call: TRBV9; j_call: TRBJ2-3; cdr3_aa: CASSVESGGRVDTQYF; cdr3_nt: TGTGCCAGCAGCGTAGAGTCGGGCGGGAGAGTTGATACGCAGTATTTT
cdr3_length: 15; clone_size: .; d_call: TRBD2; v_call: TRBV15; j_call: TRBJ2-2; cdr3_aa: CATSQMTSGSGELFF; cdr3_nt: TGTGCCACCAGCCAAATGACTAGCGGGTCCGGGGAGCTGTTTTTT
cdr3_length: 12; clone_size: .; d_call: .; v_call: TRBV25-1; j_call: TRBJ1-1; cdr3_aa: CASSATGMVAFF; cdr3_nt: TGTGCCAGCAGCGCAACAGGGATGGTAGCTTTCTTT
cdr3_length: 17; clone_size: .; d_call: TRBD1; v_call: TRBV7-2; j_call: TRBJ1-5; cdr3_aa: CAGRPTGGPISDQPQHF; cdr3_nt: TGTGCCGGTCGACCGACAGGGGGCCCAATCTCCGATCAGCCCCAGCATTTT
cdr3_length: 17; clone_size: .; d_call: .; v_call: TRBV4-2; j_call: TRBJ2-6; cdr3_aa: CASSQAVGASGANVLTF; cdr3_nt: TGTGCCAGCAGCCAAGCGGTGGGGGCCTCTGGGGCCAACGTCCTGACTTTC
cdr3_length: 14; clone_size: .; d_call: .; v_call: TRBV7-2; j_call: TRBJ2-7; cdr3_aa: CASSLAGSGYEQYF; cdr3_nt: TGTGCCAGCAGCTTAGCTGGGTCCGGGTACGAGCAGTACTTC
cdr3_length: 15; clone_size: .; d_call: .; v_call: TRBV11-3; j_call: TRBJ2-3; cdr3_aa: CASSSTGGDTDTQYF; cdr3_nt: TGTGCCAGCAGCTCGACGGGGGGCGACACAGATACGCAGTATTTT
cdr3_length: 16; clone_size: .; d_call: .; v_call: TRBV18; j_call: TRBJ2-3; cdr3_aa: CASSPPSRVGTDTQYF; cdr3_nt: TGTGCCAGCTCACCACCATCCCGGGTGGGCACAGATACGCAGTATTTT
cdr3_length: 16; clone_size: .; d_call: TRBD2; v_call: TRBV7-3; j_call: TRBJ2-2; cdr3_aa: CASSSGLAGEAGELFF; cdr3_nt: TGTGCCAGCAGCTCGGGACTAGCGGGAGAGGCCGGGGAGCTGTTTTTT
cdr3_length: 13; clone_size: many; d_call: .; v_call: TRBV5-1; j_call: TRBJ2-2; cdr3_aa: CASSFGGGEELFF; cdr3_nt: TGCGCCAGCAGCTTTGGAGGGGGCGAGGAGCTGTTTTTT
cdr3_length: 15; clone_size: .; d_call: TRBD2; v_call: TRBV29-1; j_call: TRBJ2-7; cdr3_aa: CSDPLASGRAYEQYF; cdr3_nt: TGCAGCGACCCTTTGGCTAGCGGGAGGGCATACGAGCAGTACTTC
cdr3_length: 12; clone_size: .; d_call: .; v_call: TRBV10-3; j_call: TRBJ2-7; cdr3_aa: CASTWDEGEQYF; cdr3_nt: TGTGCCTCCACCTGGGATGAGGGCGAGCAGTACTTC
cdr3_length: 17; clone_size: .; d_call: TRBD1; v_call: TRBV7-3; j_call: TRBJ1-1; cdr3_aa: CASSPGPIRQGGTEAFF; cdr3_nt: TGTGCCAGCAGCCCCGGTCCTATAAGACAGGGGGGCACTGAAGCTTTCTTT
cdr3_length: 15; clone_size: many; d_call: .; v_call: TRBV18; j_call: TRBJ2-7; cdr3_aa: CASSLVRQGLYEQYF; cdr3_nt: TGTGCCAGCTCGCTTGTTAGGCAGGGTCTCTACGAGCAGTACTTC
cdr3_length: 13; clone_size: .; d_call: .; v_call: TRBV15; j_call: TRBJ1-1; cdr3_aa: CATSRAEPSGAFF; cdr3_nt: TGTGCCACCAGCAGAGCCGAACCCTCGGGGGCTTTCTTT
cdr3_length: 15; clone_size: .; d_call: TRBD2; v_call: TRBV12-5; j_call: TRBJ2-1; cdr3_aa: CASGPSSGGQEEQFF; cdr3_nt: TGTGCTAGTGGTCCCTCCAGCGGGGGGCAGGAGGAGCAGTTCTTC
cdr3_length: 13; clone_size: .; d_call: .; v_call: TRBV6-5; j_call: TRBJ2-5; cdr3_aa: CASSPGLRETQYF; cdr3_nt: TGTGCCAGCAGTCCGGGTCTGAGGGAGACCCAGTACTTC
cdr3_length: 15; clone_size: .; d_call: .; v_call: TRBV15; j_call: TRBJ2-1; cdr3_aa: CATSLNSGSEGEQFF; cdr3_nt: TGTGCCACCAGCTTAAATTCGGGCTCTGAGGGTGAGCAGTTCTTC
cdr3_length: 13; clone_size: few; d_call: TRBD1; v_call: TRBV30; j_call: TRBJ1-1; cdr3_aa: CAWSVHGTGAAFF; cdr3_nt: TGTGCCTGGAGTGTCCACGGGACAGGGGCAGCTTTCTTT
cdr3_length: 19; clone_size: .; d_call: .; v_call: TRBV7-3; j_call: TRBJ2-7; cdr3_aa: CASSSPYRVLRGQSYEQYF; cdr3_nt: TGTGCCAGCAGCTCCCCTTATCGCGTGTTAAGGGGACAATCCTACGAGCAGTACTTC
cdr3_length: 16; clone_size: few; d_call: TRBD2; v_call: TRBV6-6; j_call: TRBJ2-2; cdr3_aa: CANNPTSGGSTGELFF; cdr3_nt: TGTGCCAACAACCCTACTAGCGGGGGGAGCACCGGGGAGCTGTTTTTT
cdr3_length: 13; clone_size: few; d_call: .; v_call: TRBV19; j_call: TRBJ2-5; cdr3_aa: CASSSDRQETQYF; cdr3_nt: TGTGCCAGTAGCTCTGACAGGCAAGAGACCCAGTACTTC
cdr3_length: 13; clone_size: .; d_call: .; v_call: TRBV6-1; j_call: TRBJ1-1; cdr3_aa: CATQAAGNTEAFF; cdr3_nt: TGTGCCACCCAGGCCGCCGGGAACACTGAAGCTTTCTTT
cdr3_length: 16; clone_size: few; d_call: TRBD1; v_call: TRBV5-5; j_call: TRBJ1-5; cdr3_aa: CASSARGPTSNQPQHF; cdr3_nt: TGTGCCAGCAGCGCAAGGGGGCCGACTAGCAATCAGCCCCAGCATTTT
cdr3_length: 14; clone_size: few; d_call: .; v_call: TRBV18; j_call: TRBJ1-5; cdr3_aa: CASSPRQANQPQHF; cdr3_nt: TGTGCCAGCTCACCGAGACAGGCCAATCAGCCCCAGCATTTT
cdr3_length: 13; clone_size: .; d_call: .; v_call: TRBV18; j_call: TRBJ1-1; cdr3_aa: CASSSGMNTEAFF; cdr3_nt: TGTGCCAGCTCATCGGGGATGAACACTGAAGCTTTCTTT